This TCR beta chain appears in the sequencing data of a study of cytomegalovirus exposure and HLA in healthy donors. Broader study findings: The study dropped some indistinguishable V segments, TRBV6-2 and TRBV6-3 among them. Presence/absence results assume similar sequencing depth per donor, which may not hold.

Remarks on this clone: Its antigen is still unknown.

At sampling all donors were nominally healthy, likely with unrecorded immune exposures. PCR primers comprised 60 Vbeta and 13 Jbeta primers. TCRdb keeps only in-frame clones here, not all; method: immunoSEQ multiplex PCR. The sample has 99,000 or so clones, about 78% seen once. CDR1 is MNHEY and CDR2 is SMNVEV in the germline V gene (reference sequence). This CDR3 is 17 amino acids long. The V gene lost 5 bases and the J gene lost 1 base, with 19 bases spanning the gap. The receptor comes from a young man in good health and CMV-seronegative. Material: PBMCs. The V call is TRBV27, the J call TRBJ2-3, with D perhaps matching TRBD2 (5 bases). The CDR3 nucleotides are TGTGCCAGCAGTCCCCCCCACGGGCGGGCCGGCACAGATACGCAGTATTTT. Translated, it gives CASSPPHGRAGTDTQYF.